The T cell receptor beta chain under discussion was sequenced for a study of shared clonotypes between healthy human individuals. Measured with immunoSEQ multiplex PCR; TCRdb has only the in-frame clones, and not every one. The data contain millions of clones, more than 80% of them singletons. CDR3 length: 15 residues. In germline, CDR1 is MNHNS, CDR2 SASEGT. With 4 bases clipped from V and 0 bases from J, the junction kept 3 bases outside the gene matches. The sequenced sample consisted of naive CD4+ T cells sorted from blood. Subset of the sample: CD45RA+ positively selected. The clonotype originates from a man between 18 and 29 years old in good health. The J gene is TRBJ2-7, the V gene TRBV6-1; 10 nucleotides line up with TRBD1. The CDR3 loop reads CASSARDRGSYEQYF. DNA of the CDR3: TGTGCCAGCAGTGCCCGGGACAGGGGCTCCTACGAGCAGTACTTC.